These 12 T cell receptor beta chains were sequenced from one sample in a study of beta chain features in type 1 diabetes. The study reverse transcribed the entire isolated RNA, so it sequenced expressed TCRB transcripts. Profiled with immunoSEQ multiplex PCR; TCRdb holds only in-frame clones, not every one. The sample has about 350,000 clones, 15% to 20% seen once. The sequenced material came from naive CD4+ T cells from blood. The origin of the receptors is a woman under 30 in good health.

This clone has only a few counts. Other DNA sequences in the sample encode the same CDR3. The gene calls are TRBV18 and TRBJ2-5; D perhaps matches TRBD2 (5 bases). V was cut by 0 bases and J by 2 bases, with 7 bases left in between. Germline loops: CDR1 KGHSH, CDR2 LQKENI. The CDR3 is made up of 14 amino acids. The CDR3 DNA reads as TGTGCCAGCTCACCACCTAGCGAACAAGAGACCCAGTACTTC. It is translated as CASSPPSEQETQYF.

The rearrangement uses TRBV5-1 and TRBJ2-4, with no clear D. The V end was cut by 4 bases, the J end by 6 bases, with 17 bases between. CDR3 length: 15 residues. The germline V gene has CDR1 SGHRS and CDR2 YFSETQ. CDR3 nucleotides: TGCGCCAGCAGCCTACTACACCGTTCTGGAAACATTCAGTACTTC. Translating gives CASSLLHRSGNIQYF.

The table lists this clone with a few counts. The chain couples TRBV5-1 to TRBJ2-7, with TRBD1 matching over 10 bases. Unmatched junction bases numbered 6, after V lost 7 bases and J lost 5 bases. The CDR3 runs to 13 residues. CDR1 and CDR2 from the germline V gene are SGHRS and YFSETQ. The CDR3 DNA reads TGCGCCAGCCGGCCGGGACAGGGGAACGAGCAGTACTTC. This sequence encodes CASRPGQGNEQYF.

The chain joins TRBV2 to TRBJ2-5; 11 bases line up with TRBD2. Unmatched junction bases numbered 8, after V lost 6 bases and J lost 5 bases. The CDR3 is 15 residues long. Looked up from germline, CDR1 is SNHLY and CDR2 is FYNNEI. The CDR3 is CASSQTSGSFETQYF. The CDR3 nucleotides read TGTGCCAGCAGCCAAACTAGCGGGAGCTTTGAGACCCAGTACTTC. The full variable domain, rest sourced from reference TRBV2 and TRBJ2-5, is EPEVTQTPSHQVTQMGQEVILRCVPISNHLYFYWYRQILGQKVEFLVSFYNNEISEKSEIFDDQFSVERPDGSNFTLKIRSTKLEDSAMYFCASSQTSGSFETQYFGPGTRLLVL.

This clone was counted between two and nine times. CDR3 DNA sequence: TGTGCCAGCAGCCCAACTTTGACTAGCGGGAAAGCAGATACGCAGTATTTT. This sequence encodes CASSPTLTSGKADTQYF. The J gene is TRBJ2-3, the V gene TRBV5-4; 11 nucleotides match TRBD2. Per the germline V gene, CDR1 is SGHNT and CDR2 is YYREEE (reference sequence). This CDR3 is built from 17 residues. V lost 4 bases to trimming and J lost 4 bases; unmatched junction nucleotides: 11. The full variable domain, rest sourced from reference TRBV5-4 and TRBJ2-3, is ETGVTQSPTHLIKTRGQQVTLRCSSQSGHNTVSWYQQALGQGPQFIFQYYREEENGRGNFPPRFSGLQFPNYSSELNVNALELDDSALYLCASSPTLTSGKADTQYFGPGTRLTVL.

The DNA of the CDR3 is TGTGCCAGCTCTGCGGGGTCGGCAGATACGCAGTATTTT. Protein product: CASSAGSADTQYF. The rearrangement links TRBV7-3 to TRBJ2-3, with a possible D match to TRBD2 (6 bases). The length of the CDR3 is 13 residues. Germline CDR1 is SGHTA and CDR2 is FQGTGA. V lost 8 bases to trimming and J lost 4 bases, with 13 bases between them. The entire variable domain, with the rest obtained from reference TRBV7-3 and TRBJ2-3, is as follows: GAGVSQTPSNKVTEKGKYVELRCDPISGHTALYWYRQSLGQGPEFLIYFQGTGAADDSGLPNDRFFAVRPEGSVSTLKIQRTERGDSAVYLCASSAGSADTQYFGPGTRLTVL.

The V gene is TRBV6-1, the J gene TRBJ2-4; 9 bases align to TRBD1. Losses at the gene ends were 7 bases for V and 8 bases for J; bases not matched to a gene: 6. This CDR3 is built from 13 residues. Germline V CDR1 and CDR2: MNHNS, SASEGT. As DNA, the CDR3 is TGTGCCAGCACCTTGGGACAGGGTGACATTCAGTACTTC. Encoded protein: CASTLGQGDIQYF.

This clone has a handful of counts. The chain recombines TRBV30 with TRBJ2-1; possible D gene TRBD2, 6 bases. CDR1 is GTSNPN, CDR2 SVGIG, per germline (reference sequence). There are 13 residues in the CDR3. Trimming cost V 0 bases and J 5 bases, with 8 bases left between them. CDR3 sequence: CAWSVIADNEQFF. The CDR3 nucleotides are TGTGCCTGGAGTGTGATAGCGGACAATGAGCAGTTCTTC. The full variable domain, with the rest looked up from reference TRBV30 and TRBJ2-1, is SQTIHQWPATLVQPVGSPLSLECTVEGTSNPNLYWYRQAAGRGLQLLFYSVGIGQISSEVPQNLSASRPQDRQFILSSKKLLLSDSGFYLCAWSVIADNEQFFGPGTRLTVL.

The chain is built from TRBV4-1 and TRBJ2-7, with TRBD2 identical over 8 bases. V gave up 3 bases and J gave up 2 bases; unmatched junction bases: 6. The germline V gene has CDR1 MGHRA and CDR2 YSYEKL. This CDR3 has 15 amino acids. Here the CDR3 DNA reads TGCGCCAGCAGCCATGCCGGGACTAGACCCTACGAGCAGTACTTC. Amino acids: CASSHAGTRPYEQYF.

This chain links TRBV19 with TRBJ1-2; possible D gene TRBD1, 6 bases. This CDR3 spans 13 amino acids. V shed 5 bases and J shed 4 bases, with 11 bases lying between them. Germline V gene sequence: CDR1 LNHDA, CDR2 SQIVND (reference sequence). The CDR3 spells CASSSTGLYGYTF. CDR3 in DNA: TGTGCCAGTAGTTCCACAGGGCTCTATGGCTACACCTTC.

The rearrangement joins TRBV7-2 to TRBJ1-2; 7 positions agree with TRBD1. The CDR3 is 17 residues long. V was pared by 1 base and J by 4 bases, with 12 bases of the junction left unmatched. Germline CDR1 SGHTA, CDR2 FQGNSA. CDR3 loop: CASSLGGGRRGGYGYTF. CDR3 nucleotides: TGTGCCAGCAGCTTAGGAGGGGGCCGGCGTGGTGGCTATGGCTACACCTTC.

With regard to this clone: The same CDR3 also results from other DNA sequences found in this sample. The chain couples TRBV18 to TRBJ1-1; D is perhaps TRBD1 (5 bases). The germline V gene encodes CDR1 KGHSH and CDR2 LQKENI. The CDR3 runs to 15 residues. V shed 3 bases and J shed 0 bases, with 11 bases lying between them. For the CDR3, the DNA is TGTGCCAGCTCACCGGGGACTGGGATGAACACTGAAGCTTTCTTT. Amino acids: CASSPGTGMNTEAFF.